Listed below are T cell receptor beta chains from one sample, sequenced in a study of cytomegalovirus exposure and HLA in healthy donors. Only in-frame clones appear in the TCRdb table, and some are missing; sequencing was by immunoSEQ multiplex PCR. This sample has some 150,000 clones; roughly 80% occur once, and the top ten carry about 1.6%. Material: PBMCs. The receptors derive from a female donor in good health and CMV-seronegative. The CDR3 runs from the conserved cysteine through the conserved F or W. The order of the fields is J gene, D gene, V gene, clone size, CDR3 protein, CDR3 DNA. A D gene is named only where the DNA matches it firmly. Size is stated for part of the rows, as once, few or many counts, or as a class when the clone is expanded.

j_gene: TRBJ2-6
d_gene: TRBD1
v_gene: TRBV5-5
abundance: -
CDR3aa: CASSVTGQTIGSGANVLTF
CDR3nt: TGTGCCAGCAGCGTGACGGGACAGACTATTGGCTCTGGGGCCAACGTCCTGACTTTC

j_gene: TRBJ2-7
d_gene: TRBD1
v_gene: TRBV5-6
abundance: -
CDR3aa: CASNNPGTGAYEQYF
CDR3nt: TGTGCCAGCAACAATCCCGGGACAGGGGCCTACGAGCAGTACTTC

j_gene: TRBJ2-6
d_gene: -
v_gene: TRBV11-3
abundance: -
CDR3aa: CASSARAGANVLTF
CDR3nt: TGTGCCAGCAGCGCTCGAGCCGGGGCCAACGTCCTGACTTTC

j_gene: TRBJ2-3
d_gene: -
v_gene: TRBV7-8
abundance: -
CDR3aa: CASSLGGLGAADTQYF
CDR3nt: TGTGCCAGCAGCTTAGGCGGGTTGGGGGCCGCAGATACGCAGTATTTT

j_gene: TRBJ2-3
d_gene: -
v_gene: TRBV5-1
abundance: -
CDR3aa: CASSTDSSEDTQYF
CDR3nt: TGCGCCAGCAGTACGGACTCGTCGGAGGATACGCAGTATTTT

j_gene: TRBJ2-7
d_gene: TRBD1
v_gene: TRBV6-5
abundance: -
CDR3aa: CASGEGGSFYEQYF
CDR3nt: TGTGCCAGCGGCGAAGGGGGCTCCTTCTACGAGCAGTACTTC

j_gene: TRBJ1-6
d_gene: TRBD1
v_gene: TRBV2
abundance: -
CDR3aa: CASSEADRGNSPLHF
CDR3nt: TGTGCCAGCAGTGAAGCGGACAGGGGTAATTCACCCCTCCACTTT

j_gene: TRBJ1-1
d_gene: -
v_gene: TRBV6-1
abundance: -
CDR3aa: CASRPTMEFEAFF
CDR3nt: TGTGCCAGCAGACCTACAATGGAGTTTGAAGCTTTCTTT

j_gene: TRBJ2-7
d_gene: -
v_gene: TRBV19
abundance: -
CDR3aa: CASSSQGGYEQYF
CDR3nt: TGTGCCAGTAGTTCACAGGGCGGGTACGAGCAGTACTTC

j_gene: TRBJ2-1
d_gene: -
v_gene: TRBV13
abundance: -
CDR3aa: CASSTTEGVNEQFF
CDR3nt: TGTGCCAGCAGCACAACCGAGGGGGTCAATGAGCAGTTCTTC

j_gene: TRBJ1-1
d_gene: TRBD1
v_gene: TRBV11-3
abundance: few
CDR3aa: CASSLEGANTEAFF
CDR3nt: TGTGCCAGCAGCCTCGAGGGGGCAAACACTGAAGCTTTCTTT

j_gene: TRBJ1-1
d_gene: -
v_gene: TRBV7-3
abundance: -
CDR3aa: CASSSQGDTEAFF
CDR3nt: TGTGCCAGCAGCTCCCAGGGCGACACTGAAGCTTTCTTT

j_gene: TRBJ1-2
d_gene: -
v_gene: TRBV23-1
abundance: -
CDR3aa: CASSQSPPGLDYGYTF
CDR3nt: TGCGCCAGCAGTCAATCTCCCCCAGGGCTGGACTATGGCTACACCTTC

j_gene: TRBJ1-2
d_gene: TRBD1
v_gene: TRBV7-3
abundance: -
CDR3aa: CASSSSGTGGGYTF
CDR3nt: TGTGCCAGCAGCTCGTCCGGGACAGGGGGGGGCTACACCTTC

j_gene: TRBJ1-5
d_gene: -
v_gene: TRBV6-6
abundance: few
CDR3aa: CASNTGRRNQPQHF
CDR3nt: TGTGCCAGCAACACGGGTAGGCGCAATCAGCCCCAGCATTTT

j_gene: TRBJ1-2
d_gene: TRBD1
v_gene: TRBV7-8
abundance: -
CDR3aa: CASSSITGGDTGGYTF
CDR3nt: TGTGCCAGCAGCTCAATCACAGGGGGGGATACGGGTGGCTACACCTTC

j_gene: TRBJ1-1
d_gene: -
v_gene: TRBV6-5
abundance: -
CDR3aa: CASSGVDETAEAFF
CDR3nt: TGTGCCAGCAGTGGAGTAGACGAAACCGCTGAAGCTTTCTTT

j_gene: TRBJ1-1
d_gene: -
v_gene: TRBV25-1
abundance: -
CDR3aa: CASSAQGMNTEAFF
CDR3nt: TGTGCCAGCAGCGCCCAGGGCATGAACACTGAAGCTTTCTTT